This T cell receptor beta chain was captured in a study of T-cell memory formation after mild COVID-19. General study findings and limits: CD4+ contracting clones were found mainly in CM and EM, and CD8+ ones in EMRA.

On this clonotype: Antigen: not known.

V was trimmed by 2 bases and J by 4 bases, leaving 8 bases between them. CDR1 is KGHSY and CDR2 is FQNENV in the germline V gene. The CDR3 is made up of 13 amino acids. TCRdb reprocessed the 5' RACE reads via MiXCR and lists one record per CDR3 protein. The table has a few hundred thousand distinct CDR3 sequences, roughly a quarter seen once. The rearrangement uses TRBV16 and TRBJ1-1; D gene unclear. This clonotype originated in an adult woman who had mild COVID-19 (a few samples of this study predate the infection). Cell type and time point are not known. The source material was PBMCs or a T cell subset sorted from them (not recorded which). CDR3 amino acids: CASSQTQSTEAFF. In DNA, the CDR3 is TGTGCCAGCAGCCAAACACAGAGCACTGAAGCTTTCTTT.